This T cell receptor (beta chain) was profiled in a study of T-cell reconstitution after alpha-beta-depleted transplantation in children (dated by TCRdb to 2015 to 2016). General notes on the study: T-cell immune reconstitution after TCRalphabeta/CD19-depleted allogeneic hematopoietic cell transplantation in children was quantitatively tracked in the study by means of TCR repertoire profiling. Here is what the overall study found, with its caveats: Over subsequent months, a decline in hyperexpanded clone frequencies was noted, and after one year, T-cell counts and TCRbeta diversity were mostly ascribed to newly produced T cells. In some patients, the high TCRbeta diversity seen at day 60 was put down to recipient T cells and intrathymic progenitors that had survived conditioning. Apparently early alphabetaT-cell count recovery about two months after transplant reportedly relied on only several hundred rapidly expanded clones derived from non-depleted graft cells.

This clonotype has more than one count but fewer than ten. Its antigen remains unidentified. No base quality values were provided; no much bigger clone lies one nucleotide off. In the paper's terms, the treatment or condition label means: allogeneic hematopoietic cell transplantation with graft depleted of TCRalphabeta T cells and CD19 B cells. The children who served as transplant recipients had been given grafts of TCRalphabeta/CD19-depleted allogeneic hematopoietic cells. The protocol used for the library was PCR. Data came from an Illumina HiSeq 2500. TCR libraries were prepared with molecular barcoding, using unique molecular identifiers to normalize TCRbeta repertoire quantification. TCRdb applied fastp at Q25 and MiXCR to the public reads, then kept only in-frame beta chains. Entries are consolidated by CDR3 protein sequence, retaining the most common genes and DNA. Across this sample there are more than 400,000 distinct CDR3 sequences, with around two fifths seen only once. The ten largest clones take up about 30% of the sample.

The CDR3 holds 14 amino acids from the cysteine to the phenylalanine. Only the CDR3 region is kept as DNA, spanning 42 bases read in frame from base 1. Relative to germline, V is 4 bases shorter and J is 7 bases shorter, with 16 bases between their ends. From the germline V gene, CDR1 is MNHNS and CDR2 is SASEGT. The sequenced sample was PBMCs, obtained before TCRalphabeta/CD19-depleted stem cell transplant. The chain is assembled from TRBV6-1 and TRBJ1-2, and possibly TRBD1, on 6 matching bases. The TCR was taken from a girl aged 2-10 years with aplastic anemia, due to receive a stem cell transplant. This receptor has the CDR3 CASSGVGGSGGYTF. The bases read TGTGCCAGCAGTGGGGTGGGGGGCTCGGGTGGCTACACCTTC.